These 2 T cell receptor beta chains were all obtained from the same sample, sequenced in a study of T cells in Graves' hyperthyroidism and ophthalmopathy. What was amplified from RNA transcripts were TCR beta CDR3 regions. The study used the HTBI primer set for a first-round RT-PCR of the TCR CDR3. MiXCR, applied by TCRdb to the multiplex PCR reads, yields one record per CDR3 protein. The sample lists 700,000 to 950,000 distinct CDR3 sequences; roughly a third were seen once. Sequenced: blood. The source of these receptors is a woman in her thirties or forties with Graves' hyperthyroidism.

This clonotype has ten or more counts. The gene calls are TRBV5-8 and TRBJ1-2; no clear D gene. Germline CDR1 SGHTS, CDR2 YDEGEE. The CDR3 is made up of 14 amino acids. Trimming pared 5 bases from V and 4 bases from J, leaving 15 bases between. This chain's CDR3 is CASRLYGRIYGYTF. CDR3 sequence (DNA): TGTGCCAGCAGACTGTACGGACGGATCTATGGCTACACCTTC.

This clonotype was counted ten times or more. The germline gene is not matched at one end of the junction; a read error may be the cause. The rearrangement uses TRBV7-7 and TRBJ2-5; 7 bases agree with TRBD1. There are 13 residues in the CDR3. Germline loops: CDR1 SSHAT, CDR2 FNYEAQ (reference sequence). CDR3 DNA: TGTGCTAGCAACCACAAACAGGGGGAGACCCAGTACTTC. As protein: CASNHKQGETQYF.